These T cell receptor beta chains were read from a single sample in a study of human T cells and chemical hapten exposure. TCRdb processed the RACE reads anew with MiXCR; each CDR3 protein has one entry. The repertoire holds about 130,000 distinct CDR3 sequences, with more than 7.5% as singletons. The sample was whole blood. The source of these receptors is a male donor in good health. Some clones in this sample may be carry-over from other donors' samples. The CDR3 runs from the conserved cysteine through the conserved F or W. The order of the fields is clone size, J gene, D gene, V gene, CDR3 protein, CDR3 DNA. The D gene is left open where the match is weak. Size is omitted from some rows. Given values are once, few, many or a class for expanded clones.

>-|TRBJ2-1|TRBD2|TRBV29-1
CSFGTSGYYNEQFF
TGCAGCTTCGGGACTAGCGGATATTACAATGAGCAGTTCTTC
>many|TRBJ2-3|-|TRBV12-3/TRBV12-4
CASSTLADTQYF
TGTGCCAGCAGTACCCTAGCTGATACGCAGTATTTT
>-|TRBJ2-2|-|TRBV2
CASSDLGRDLTGELFF
TGTGCCAGCAGTGATCTCGGGCGGGATCTCACCGGGGAGCTGTTTTTT
>many|TRBJ2-7|-|TRBV5-1
CASSLDHEQYF
TGCGCCAGCAGCTTGGACCACGAGCAGTACTTC
>many|TRBJ2-1|-|TRBV27
CATISQLGAYNEQFF
TGTGCCACCATCAGCCAACTAGGTGCCTACAATGAGCAGTTCTTC
>few|TRBJ2-6|-|TRBV6-2/TRBV6-3
CASHLGRGGANVLTF
TGTGCCAGCCACCTGGGGAGAGGGGGGGCCAACGTCCTGACTTTC
>few|TRBJ2-1|-|TRBV6-6
CASSYSMEEQFF
TGTGCCAGCAGTTACTCAATGGAAGAGCAGTTCTTC
>few|TRBJ1-4|TRBD1|TRBV29-1
CSVLRDRGDEKLFF
TGCAGCGTTCTCCGGGACAGGGGGGATGAAAAACTGTTTTTT
>many|TRBJ2-1|-|TRBV3-1
CASSQDGKLDNEQFF
TGTGCCAGCAGCCAAGATGGGAAGTTGGACAATGAGCAGTTCTTC
>many|TRBJ2-1|-|TRBV5-1
CASSLGQGDYEQFF
TGCGCCAGCAGCTTGGGTCAGGGGGACTATGAGCAGTTCTTC
>few|TRBJ2-3|TRBD1|TRBV20-1
CSARDPRQGLADTQYF
TGCAGTGCTAGAGATCCCCGACAGGGTTTGGCAGATACGCAGTATTTT